A selection of T cell receptor beta chains follows, all from one sample in a study of shared clonotypes between healthy human individuals. The protocol was immunoSEQ multiplex PCR, while the TCRdb copy is restricted to in-frame clones and leaves out a portion. Of roughly 2.2 million clones in the sample, roughly 92% were seen once. Sequenced: naive CD4+ T cells from PBMCs. The receptors derive from a man aged 18 to 35 in good health. Some clones in this sample may be carry-over from other donors' samples. CDR3s include the opening cysteine and the closing phenylalanine or tryptophan.

>TRBV7-2
CASSLAGAINEQFF
>TRBV2
CASSAGTSNQPQHF
>TRBV2
CASSGLLGGETQYF
>TRBV7-2
CASRTGTNTGELFF
>TRBV5-5
CASSLWTGQTGEQYF
>TRBV9
CASSRPRTDTQYF
>TRBV5-4
CASSYGLGTGGGNYGYTF
>TRBV28
CASTPVQGIRVNTEAFF
>TRBV5-6
CASSPWGLTNEKLFF
>TRBV29-1
CSVLLSGANVLTF
>TRBV19
CASRNRTDLLFF
>TRBV15
CATSRERPEFSEKLFF
>TRBV5-1
CASSLVGWSDTEAFF
>TRBV4-2
CASSQEDRDAKIQRETQYF
>TRBV27
CASSYGQIGELFF
>TRBV7-2
CASSFSRSNQPQHF
>TRBV11-2
CASRILAELYNEQFF
>TRBV5-1
CASSLDPSGSREQYF
>TRBV6-5
CASMVLAAGTGELFF
>TRBV18
CASSPGTSGNTDTQYF
>TRBV7-2
CASSPQGASGANVLTF
>TRBV30
CARGGTEEKLFF
>TRBV5-1
CASSGLAGTYNEQFF
>TRBV28
CASEGSEKLFF
>TRBV21-1
CASSKGRRGGGANVLTF
>TRBV5-4
CASSQGQGLPGELFF
>TRBV7-9
CASSLGSQETQYF
>TRBV19
CASSPARTATNEKLFF
>TRBV5-1
CASSLGQALGGYTF
>TRBV11-3
CASSLSWTGGSLNTEAFF
>TRBV19
CASSFRAEQETQYF
>TRBV5-6
CASSFDRVPYNEQFF
>TRBV19
CASSIASKPRFLYEQYF
>TRBV7-8
CASSPRGRTNTGELFF
>TRBV11-3
CASSLFGGAGELFF
>TRBV19
CASSLQSGHLIGTQYF
>TRBV5-4
CASSLIGMNTEAFF
>TRBV4-3
CASSQNGHLSGNTIYF
>TRBV2
CASSTTSGPNTGELFF
>TRBV5-1
CASSLEYRSGELFF
>TRBV27
CASSTFGANPTYEQYF
>TRBV5-4
CASSLDPRDRGVNYGYTF
>TRBV6-1
CASRAVAGSGTEAFF
>TRBV5-4
CASSHDPGFRSNNEQFF
>TRBV28
CATRDSLAGYEQYF
>TRBV7-8
CASSWTTSYEQYF
>TRBV20-1
CSASDTEQYF
>TRBV6-6
CASSDGRLYGYTF
>TRBV7-2
CASSQAGTSNTGELFF
>TRBV7-9
CASSPLIDSGANVLTF